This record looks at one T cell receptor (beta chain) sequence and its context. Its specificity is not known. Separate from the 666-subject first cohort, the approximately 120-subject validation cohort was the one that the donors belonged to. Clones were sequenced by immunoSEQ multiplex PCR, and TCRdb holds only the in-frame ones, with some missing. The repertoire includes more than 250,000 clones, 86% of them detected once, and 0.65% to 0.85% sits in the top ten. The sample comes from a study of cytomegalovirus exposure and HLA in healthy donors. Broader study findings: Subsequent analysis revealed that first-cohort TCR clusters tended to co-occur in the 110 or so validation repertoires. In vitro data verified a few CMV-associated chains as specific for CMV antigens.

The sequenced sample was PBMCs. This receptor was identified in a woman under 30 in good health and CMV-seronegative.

The CDR3 region is CAWSPGGLGSYEQYF. CDR3 bases: TGTGCCTGGAGTCCCGGGGGATTGGGCTCCTACGAGCAGTACTTC. This chain links TRBV30 with TRBJ2-7, with a weak D call TRBD2 (6 bases). The CDR3 has 15 residues. Germline V gives CDR1 GTSNPN, CDR2 SVGIG (reference sequence). Trimming took off 2 bases at V and 0 bases at J, with 14 bases between the two ends.